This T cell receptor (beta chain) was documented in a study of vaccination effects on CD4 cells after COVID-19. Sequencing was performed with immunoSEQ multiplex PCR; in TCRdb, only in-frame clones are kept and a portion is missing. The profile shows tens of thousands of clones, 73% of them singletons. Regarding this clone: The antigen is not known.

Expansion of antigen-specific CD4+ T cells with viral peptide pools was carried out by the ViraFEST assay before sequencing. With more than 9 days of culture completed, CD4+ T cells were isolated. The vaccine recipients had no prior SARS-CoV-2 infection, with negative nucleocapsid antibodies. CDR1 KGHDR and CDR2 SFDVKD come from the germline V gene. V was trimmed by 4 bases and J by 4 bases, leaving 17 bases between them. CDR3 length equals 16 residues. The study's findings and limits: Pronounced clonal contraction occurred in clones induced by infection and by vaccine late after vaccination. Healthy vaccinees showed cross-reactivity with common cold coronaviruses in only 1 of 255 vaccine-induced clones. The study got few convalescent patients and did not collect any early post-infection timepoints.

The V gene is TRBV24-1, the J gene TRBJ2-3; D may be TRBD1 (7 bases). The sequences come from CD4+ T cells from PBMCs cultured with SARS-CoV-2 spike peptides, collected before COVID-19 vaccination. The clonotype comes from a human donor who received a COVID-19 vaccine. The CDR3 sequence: CATSDPTGRGSDTQYF. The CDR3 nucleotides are TGTGCCACCAGTGACCCGACAGGGCGGGGCTCAGATACGCAGTATTTT.